This T cell receptor beta chain came from a study of T cell repertoires in cytomegalovirus infection (dated by TCRdb to about 2019). General notes on the study: Donor HLA type was relevant to the analysis, as public TCR beta signatures indicated carriage of CMV infection together with the matching HLA type.

Here is what the overall study found, with its caveats: In the ex vivo response, HLA-C-restricted CMV-specific TCR beta clonotypes were dominant, and in two of eight donors the single most frequent clonotype came from this HLA-C-restricted group. In both this cohort and an independent roughly 350-donor cohort, the cumulative frequency of public TCR beta family members distinguished carriers of CMV infection plus the relevant HLA type.

This sample was sequenced with an Illumina HiSeq 1500. The public reads were run again by TCRdb, first through fastp at Q25 and then through MiXCR, and only productive beta chains were kept. Here each entry gathers all rows of one CDR3 protein and keeps the most common genes and DNA. The sample table lists 150,000 or so distinct CDR3 sequences, about 25% of them with a count of one. 9.5% to 13% of the sample is in the top ten clones. This clonotype occurred a few times. The antigen this receptor binds is unknown. Per-base quality was not reported, and no clone a single base away is much larger than it. Trimming accounts for 8 bases at V and 6 bases at J, while the number of junction bases matched to no gene is 6. The CDR3 has 14 amino acids, counting the end cysteine and phenylalanine. The CDR3 DNA has 42 bases and is translated from base 1. CDR1 and CDR2 are read off the germline V gene as MNHNS and SASEGT.

The sequence is built from TRBV6-1 and TRBJ1-5; 11 bases in the middle match TRBD1. The sample comprised PBMCs. This clonotype was sampled from a human donor in good health (CMV status not recorded). Some clones in this sample may be carry-over from other donors' samples. The DNA reads as follows: TGTGCCAGCGAGTGGACAGGGGGCATTCAGCCCCAGCATTTT. Its translation is CASEWTGGIQPQHF.